The present TCR beta chain was sequenced within a study of T cells in Graves' hyperthyroidism and ophthalmopathy. TCR beta CDR3 region amplification was performed from RNA transcripts. First-round RT-PCR targeting the TCR CDR3 was performed with the HTBI primer set. TCRdb re-analysed the multiplex PCR reads in MiXCR, keeping a single row per CDR3 protein. This sample has around 500,000 distinct CDR3 sequences, with less than 15% found just once. Fresh peripheral blood, approximately 9.1 ml, was the source of the PBMCs. Whole-study findings and limits: The model anticipated ophthalmopathy a median approximately 6.7 months pre-onset.

This clonotype was detected a few times. What it binds is unknown. V was cut by 4 bases and J by 3 bases, with 11 bases left in between. This CDR3 contains 14 residues. CDR1 and CDR2 from the germline V gene are SGHRS and YFSETQ. The TCR originated in a middle-aged woman with Graves' hyperthyroidism. The V call is TRBV5-1, the J call TRBJ2-1; TRBD1 is a possible D gene (5 bases). The sequenced material came from blood. The CDR3 DNA is TGCGCCAGCAGCCAGGGTTTAAGCTACAATGAGCAGTTCTTC. This translates into CASSQGLSYNEQFF.